This T cell receptor (beta chain) was captured in a study of breast tumors, draining lymph nodes, adjacent tissues. Study-wide results and limits: Tumors had less TCR diversity than lymph nodes, more than nontumor tissue.

TCRdb re-derived calls from the multiplex PCR reads in MiXCR, one entry per CDR3 protein. The table lists more than 20,000 distinct CDR3 sequences, 50% of them singletons. Trimming took off 1 base at V and 11 bases at J, with 11 bases between the two ends. Germline loops: CDR1 SGHTA, CDR2 FQGNSA. The CDR3 runs 12 residues. In its sample, this clonotype was seen many times. Its antigen is currently unknown. This chain links TRBV7-2 with TRBJ1-1, with TRBD1 as a possible D gene (6 bases). The TCR comes from a female donor with breast cancer. Some clones in this sample may be carry-over from other donors' samples. The sequenced material came from breast tumor tissue. CDR3 bases: TGTGCCAGCAGCTTAGTCTTCGGGGGCGCTTTCTTT. Its translation: CASSLVFGGAFF.